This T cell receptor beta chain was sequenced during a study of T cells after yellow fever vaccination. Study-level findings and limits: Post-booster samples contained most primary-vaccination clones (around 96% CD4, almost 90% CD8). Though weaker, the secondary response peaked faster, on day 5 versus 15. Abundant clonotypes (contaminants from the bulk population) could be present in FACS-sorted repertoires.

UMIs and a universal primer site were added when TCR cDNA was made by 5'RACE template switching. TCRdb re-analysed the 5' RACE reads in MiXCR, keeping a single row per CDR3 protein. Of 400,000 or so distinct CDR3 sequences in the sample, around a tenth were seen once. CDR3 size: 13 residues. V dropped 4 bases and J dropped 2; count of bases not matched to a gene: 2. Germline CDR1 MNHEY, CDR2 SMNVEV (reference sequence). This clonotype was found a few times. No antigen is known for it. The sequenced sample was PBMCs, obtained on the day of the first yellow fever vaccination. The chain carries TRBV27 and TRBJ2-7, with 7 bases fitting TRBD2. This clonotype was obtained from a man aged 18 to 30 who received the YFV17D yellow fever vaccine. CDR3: CASSWGGAYEQYF. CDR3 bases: TGTGCCAGCAGTTGGGGGGGGGCCTACGAGCAGTACTTC.